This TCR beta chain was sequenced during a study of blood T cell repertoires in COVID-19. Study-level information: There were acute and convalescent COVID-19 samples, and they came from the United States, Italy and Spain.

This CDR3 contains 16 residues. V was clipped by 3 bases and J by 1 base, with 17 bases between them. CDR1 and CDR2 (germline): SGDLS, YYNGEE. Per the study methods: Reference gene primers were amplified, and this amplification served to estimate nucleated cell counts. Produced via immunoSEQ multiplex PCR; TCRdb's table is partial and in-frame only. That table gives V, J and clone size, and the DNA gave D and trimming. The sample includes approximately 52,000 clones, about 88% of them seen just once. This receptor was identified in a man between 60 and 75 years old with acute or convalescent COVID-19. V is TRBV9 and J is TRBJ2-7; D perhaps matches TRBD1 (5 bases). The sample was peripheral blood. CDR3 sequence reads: CASSAGAGFQSYEQYF. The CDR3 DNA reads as TGTGCCAGCAGCGCGGGCGCAGGGTTCCAGTCCTACGAGCAGTACTTC.